One sample yielded the 25 T cell receptor beta chains listed below, sequenced in a study of blood T cells in healthy people across ages. Together with a sample-barcoded 5' primer, a J-beta primer mix was included in a second PCR lasting roughly 6 to 12 cycles. TCRdb fed the 5' RACE reads into MiXCR, producing one record per CDR3 protein. The table has over 1,500,000 distinct CDR3 sequences, about two fifths seen once. Sequencing was carried out using blood. These receptors were taken from a human donor in good health.

This clonotype has more than one count but fewer than ten. This chain uses TRBV20-1 with TRBJ2-7; the D call may be TRBD1 or TRBD2 (5 bases each). The CDR3 extends over 12 amino acids. The V gene's germline CDR1 is DFQATT and CDR2 SNEGSKA (reference sequence). The V end was cut by 3 bases, the J end by 2 bases, with 8 bases between. In DNA, the CDR3 is TGCAGTGCTAGCAGGGACCCCTACGAGCAGTACTTC. Translated: CSASRDPYEQYF.

This clonotype has a count of ten or more. The CDR3 region is CASSLEGLPEGTQYF. For the CDR3, the DNA is TGCGCCAGCAGCTTGGAGGGACTGCCGGAGGGGACCCAGTACTTC. The V call is TRBV5-1, the J call TRBJ2-5, with a tentative D call TRBD2 (6 bases). The CDR3 is made up of 15 amino acids. CDR1 and CDR2 (germline): SGHRS, YFSETQ. Trimming removed 0 bases at V and 7 bases at J, with 16 bases between.

V is TRBV5-6 and J is TRBJ2-5; D possibly matches TRBD1 or TRBD2 (6 bases each). Deletions cut 0 bases from V and 7 bases from J, with 19 bases between. The CDR3 covers 16 residues. CDR1 is SGHDT, CDR2 YYEEEE, per germline. The CDR3 spells CASSLGSDGGVWTQYF. The CDR3 nucleotides read TGTGCCAGCAGCTTGGGTTCGGACGGGGGCGTCTGGACCCAGTACTTC.

This clonotype was seen only a few times. V gene TRBV29-1 combines with J gene TRBJ1-2; TRBD1 is a possible D gene (5 bases). Germline CDR1 SQVTM, CDR2 ANQGSEA. Between the trimmed V and J ends, which lost 2 bases and 6 bases, there was a span of 16 bases. This CDR3 comprises 14 residues. The CDR3 sequence: CSVENPWDVDGYTF. The CDR3, as DNA: TGCAGCGTTGAAAACCCATGGGACGTAGATGGCTACACCTTC.

The V and J genes are TRBV6-1 and TRBJ2-1; D gene ambiguous. The length of the CDR3 is 15 residues. The germline gives CDR1 MNHNS, CDR2 SASEGT. Trimming took off 6 bases at V and 1 base at J, with 13 bases between the two ends. This chain's CDR3 is CASRYWEQSYNEQFF. CDR3 coding DNA: TGTGCCAGCAGGTACTGGGAACAATCCTACAATGAGCAGTTCTTC.

The sample holds many counts of this clonotype. This chain connects TRBV7-2 to TRBJ1-4, with D hard to call. The V end lost 4 bases, the J end lost 3 bases, and 9 bases lay between the germline ends. Germline assignment: CDR1 SGHTA and CDR2 FQGNSA. CDR3 length: 14 residues. CDR3 bases: TGTGCCAGCAGCTACACAGCAGCTAATGAAAAACTGTTTTTT. Its protein product is CASSYTAANEKLFF. Looking up the rest from reference TRBV7-2 and TRBJ1-4 gives the full variable domain: GAGVSQSPSNKVTEKGKDVELRCDPISGHTALYWYRQSLGQGLEFLIYFQGNSAPDKSGLPSDRFSAERTGGSVSTLTIQRTQQEDSAVYLCASSYTAANEKLFFGSGTQLSVL.

The sample holds many counts of this clonotype. Given a much more abundant clone one base away, this may be a read error. This chain links TRBV28 with TRBJ2-7, with a possible D match to TRBD2 (6 bases). Trimming took 5 bases from V and 1 from J, leaving 18 bases between them. This CDR3 has 16 amino acids. Germline CDR1 MDHEN, CDR2 SYDVKM. The CDR3 loop reads CASSVFWGVGSYEQYF. The CDR3 nucleotides are TGTGCCAGCAGTGTGTTCTGGGGGGTAGGGTCCTACGAGCAGTACTTC.

The chain carries TRBV4-1 and TRBJ2-1; tentative D call: TRBD1 (6 bases). There are 17 residues in the CDR3. Germline-derived CDR1 and CDR2 are MGHRA and YSYEKL. The V end was cut by 1 base, the J end by 3 bases, with 16 bases between. Written as DNA, the CDR3 is TGCGCCAGCAGCCAAGCCCCAGGGGTAGCGAACTACAATGAGCAGTTCTTC. This codes for CASSQAPGVANYNEQFF.

With respect to this clonotype: Since a much larger clone is just one base distant, this may be a read error. The rearrangement uses TRBV12-3 or TRBV12-4 and TRBJ1-4; D unresolved. The CDR3 has 14 amino acids. In DNA, the CDR3 is TGTGCCAGCAGTCCGGACCGAACTAATGAAAAACGGTTTTTT. Its protein product is CASSPDRTNEKRFF.

The genes are TRBV5-5 and TRBJ2-7, with 7 bases aligning to TRBD1. CDR1 and CDR2 (germline): SGHKS, YYEKEE (reference sequence). The CDR3 loop spans 15 amino acids. V shed 7 bases, J shed 5 bases, and the junction held 15 bases outside the gene matches. In nucleotides, the CDR3 is TGTGCCAGCGATCTCCGGGCAGGGGGACCGAACGAGCAGTACTTC. It yields the protein CASDLRAGGPNEQYF.

This clonotype came up a few times. The gene calls are TRBV11-3 and TRBJ2-5; D is perhaps TRBD1 (6 bases). V was pared by 5 bases and J by 2 bases, with 12 bases between. CDR3 size: 14 residues. Germline CDR1 SGHNT, CDR2 YENEEA. The chain's CDR3 is CASSRLQGQETQYF. The CDR3 DNA reads as TGTGCCAGCAGCCGACTTCAGGGGCAAGAGACCCAGTACTTC.

V gene TRBV11-2 combines with J gene TRBJ2-6; D gene ambiguous. The CDR3 length is 13 residues. V lost 5 bases to trimming and J lost 9 bases, with 11 bases between them. Germline CDR1 and CDR2: SGHAT and FQNNGV. This CDR3 is CASSPGFNNVLTF. In DNA, the CDR3 is TGTGCCAGCAGCCCCGGGTTCAACAACGTCCTGACTTTC. Based on the CDR3 plus reference TRBV11-2 and TRBJ2-6, the full variable domain is EAGVAQSPRYKIIEKRQSVAFWCNPISGHATLYWYQQILGQGPKLLIQFQNNGVVDDSQLPKDRFSAERLKGVDSTLKIQPAKLEDSAVYLCASSPGFNNVLTFGAGSRLTVL.

The rearrangement joins TRBV3-1 to TRBJ2-4; D uncertain. This CDR3 is built from 13 residues. Per the germline V gene, CDR1 is LGHDT and CDR2 is YNNKEL (reference sequence). The germline V and J ends were trimmed by 3 bases and 9 bases, with 12 bases remaining between them. The CDR3 loop is CASSQLDRSIQYF. The CDR3 nucleotides read TGTGCCAGCAGCCAGCTGGACCGAAGCATTCAGTACTTC.

This clonotype was counted a few times. This sequence joins TRBV20-1 and TRBJ1-1; D unresolved. CDR3 length: 14 amino acids. Germline CDR1 reads DFQATT; CDR2 reads SNEGSKA (reference sequence). Trimming took off 0 bases at V and 1 base at J, with 9 bases between the two ends. The CDR3 region has the DNA TGCAGTGCTAGAGATCGGGTTTCGAACACTGAAGCTTTCTTT. Amino acid sequence: CSARDRVSNTEAFF.

V is TRBV12-3 or TRBV12-4 and J is TRBJ1-2; D gene ambiguous. Trimming left V 5 bases short and J 4 bases short, with 14 bases between. This CDR3 region has 14 residues. The chain's CDR3 is CASSQPQRPYGYTF. The CDR3 DNA follows: TGTGCCAGCAGTCAACCTCAGAGGCCCTATGGCTACACCTTC.

This sequence joins TRBV7-2 and TRBJ1-2; TRBD1 might be the D (5 bases). The V and J ends lost 4 bases and 8 bases respectively, with 17 bases between them. Per germline, CDR1 SGHTA and CDR2 FQGNSA. The CDR3 spans 14 residues. CDR3 residues: CASSSAARGNGYTF. Written as DNA, the CDR3 is TGTGCCAGCAGCTCCGCCGCGAGGGGAAACGGCTACACCTTC.

CDR3 sequence (DNA): TGTGCCAGCAGTCGCCCCCGGACAGGGGGCGGCGAGACCCAGTACTTC. Protein sequence: CASSRPRTGGGETQYF. The rearrangement uses TRBV6-5 and TRBJ2-5; 11 bases agree with TRBD1. V dropped 5 bases and J dropped 5; count of bases not matched to a gene: 10. The CDR3 covers 16 residues. Germline V lookup: CDR1 MNHEY, CDR2 SVGAGI.

Only a few counts were recorded for this clonotype. V usage is TRBV12-3 or TRBV12-4 and J usage is TRBJ1-2, with a tentative D call TRBD1 (6 bases). There are 14 residues in the CDR3. With 5 bases removed from V and 7 bases from J, the gap between germline ends came to 17 bases. The CDR3 protein is CASSPRGGGGGYTF. CDR3 in DNA: TGTGCCAGCAGTCCCCGCGGGGGCGGGGGTGGCTACACCTTC.

The CDR3 loop reads CASPPGQGFPLAKNIQYF. The CDR3 DNA reads TGTGCCAGCCCTCCGGGACAGGGATTTCCCCTAGCCAAAAACATTCAGTACTTC. This chain joins TRBV6-6 and TRBJ2-4, with TRBD1 identical over 9 bases. V lost 8 bases, J lost 0 bases, and 14 bases stayed unmatched. CDR3 length equals 18 residues. The germline CDR1 and CDR2 sequences are MNHNY and SVGAGI (reference sequence).

The gene calls are TRBV10-3 and TRBJ2-7, with a tentative D call TRBD1 (5 bases). This CDR3 region has 12 residues. Deletions cut 1 base from V and 11 bases from J, with 12 bases between. The germline V gene encodes CDR1 ENHRY and CDR2 SYGVKD. The CDR3 bases are TGTGCCATCAGTGAGTGGCAAGGCAGGGAGTACTTC. Its translation is CAISEWQGREYF.

In the case of this clonotype: A read error is possible here, since a much larger clone lies one base away. The chain recombines TRBV29-1 with TRBJ2-1; a possible D gene is TRBD1 (6 bases). Trimming took 1 base from V and 10 from J, leaving 20 bases between them. CDR1 is SQVTM, CDR2 ANQGSEA, per germline. This CDR3 is built from 15 residues. This CDR3 is CSVEGSRGITYEQFF. In DNA form, the CDR3 reads TGCAGCGTTGAAGGATCCAGGGGAATCACCTACGAGCAGTTCTTC.

The genes are TRBV7-9 and TRBJ2-5; D possibly corresponds to TRBD2 (5 bases). The V end was cut by 3 bases, the J end by 0 bases, with 11 bases between. The CDR3 extends over 15 amino acids. Germline V CDR1 and CDR2: SEHNR, FQNEAQ (reference sequence). In DNA form, the CDR3 reads TGTGCCAGCAGCTTTGACTACCCGTACCAAGAGACCCAGTACTTC. Residues: CASSFDYPYQETQYF.

This clonotype was seen a few times. The V and J genes are TRBV5-1 and TRBJ1-2; 9 nucleotides match TRBD1. The J segment lost 7 bases and the V segment lost 4 bases, leaving 8 bases of the junction unmatched. Germline V gene lookup returns CDR1 SGHRS and CDR2 YFSETQ. The CDR3 sequence is 14 residues long. DNA of the CDR3: TGCGCCAGCAGCCGGGACAGGGTTGTTTCTGGCTACACCTTC. Protein product: CASSRDRVVSGYTF.

This sequence joins TRBV6-5 and TRBJ1-1; 12 nucleotides line up with TRBD1. J was trimmed by 11 bases and V by 6 bases; bases with no gene match: 10. CDR3 size: 14 residues. From germline, CDR1 is MNHEY and CDR2 SVGAGI. The CDR3 DNA reads as TGTGCCAGCAGACCCGGGACAGGGGGCCTCCGGGCTTTCTTT. This translates into CASRPGTGGLRAFF.

This clonotype came up a few times. The chain is built from TRBV15 and TRBJ1-2; D is unclear. The CDR3 covers 14 residues. Per germline, CDR1 LNHNV and CDR2 YYDKDF (reference sequence). Trimming took 0 bases from V and 4 from J, leaving 9 bases between them. This CDR3 is CATSRDIVLYGYTF. The CDR3 DNA reads TGTGCCACCAGCAGAGATATTGTTCTCTATGGCTACACCTTC.